The subject of this entry is one T cell receptor beta chain. Its antigen is currently not known. Base-call qualities are not available, and no considerably larger clone is one nucleotide away. The data belong to a study of cytomegalovirus exposure and HLA in healthy donors (dated by TCRdb to 2017 to 2019). Regarding the study in general: In an earlier analysis of some 610 of the donors, about 270 Gb of sequence data and roughly 100 million unique TCR beta sequences from about 179 million T cells were reported. An early release that covered about 640 HLA-typed donors contained about 300 gigabases of sequencing data and tens of millions of unique TCR sequences. Of the approximately 400 genotyped donors, approximately 83% fell in the genetic ancestry cluster associated with self-reported Caucasian donors. The study aimed to test whether signatures of past pathogen exposure could be identified by cataloging public T cell receptors. The T cell repertoires of 670 or so subjects were profiled by immunosequencing and related to cytomegalovirus serostatus. Besides the first cohort of about 730 subjects, a separate validation cohort made up of over 100 different subjects was used. To predict cytomegalovirus infection status, the study brought together high-throughput TCR immunosequencing, statistical association of individual TCRs with disease status, and machine learning. To study patterns of TCR occurrence, a later analysis re-analyzed previously published TCR beta repertoires from around 700 donors and added high-resolution HLA genotyping. Rather than drawing on any new phenotypic data, the later analysis identified candidate immune exposures from TCR beta sequences and the way those sequences occurred across donors. An earlier analysis of a few hundred of the donors applied high-throughput TCR beta sequencing to assess whether each TCR beta V gene segment acted as functional or pseudogenic. Donor age, sex, ethnicity and CMV serostatus were collected together with the repertoire data. A later genetic analysis used genome-wide SNP genotypes for about 55% of the 666 donors, treating that subset as a discovery cohort. Every discovery cohort repertoire had been produced on one sequencing platform. Both class I and class II loci were covered by HLA typing, at four-digit resolution. Typing coverage varied by locus: about 620-630 donors for A, B, C, DRB1 and DQB1; roughly 500 for DQA1; about 570 for DPA1; around 450 for DPB1. Five DR-DQ haplotypes were treated as single units for association and clustering because of strong linkage in the cohort. On average, about 240,000 unique TCR beta nucleotide sequences were sequenced per donor among about 400 genotyped donors of the cohort, with roughly a sixth of those sequences being non-productive.

Here is what the overall study found, with its caveats: When HLA alleles, especially DR and DQ, strongly co-occurred, TCR associations were difficult to assign to individual alleles. A later genetic analysis reported fewer N-insertions in productive TCRs among donors in an Asian-associated ancestry cluster than the roughly 700-donor mean. Linkage disequilibrium might explain the correlated functional status among segregating V segments, but an unknown experimental factor could not be ruled out. In both the original and validation cohorts, the classifier was reported to diagnose cytomegalovirus status with high specificity and sensitivity. In a later analysis, HLA-associated TCR beta chains showed more clonal expansion and lower generation probabilities than non-associated chains that were equally common. Some IMGT-functional V segments, including TRBV6-2 and TRBV6-3, could not be told apart with the 87-base-pair reads, so those segments were excluded. In an earlier analysis of approximately 590 of the donors, most TCR beta V segments were observed in productive rearrangements about 90% or about 30% of the time, broadly matching IMGT annotations. In this cohort, only TCR beta chains were sequenced, and detectable features were limited by the absence of alpha or paired-chain data. Most TCR sequences were seen in very few donors, while some public TCRs were found in many individuals. Roughly uniform sequencing depth across donors was assumed in presence/absence analyses, although this assumption may not hold. Because counts were too low, under 20 rarely observed V segments, including chromosome 9 orphons, were left out of the earlier analysis of roughly 600 of the donors. HLA typing was unavailable for some donors at each locus, so association tests used only the typed subset. In a later analysis, some 18,000 TCR beta sequences were associated with specific HLA alleles at a false discovery rate of 0.05. The study listed approximately 160 TCR beta chains as associated with cytomegalovirus. It was suggested by the authors that the approach could potentially be generalized to other disease states and immunological phenotypes. Three of the identified cytomegalovirus-associated TCR beta chains were confirmed in vitro to be specific for cytomegalovirus antigens. The sequencing pipeline was judged likely to have produced a cluster of highly shared sequence variants as a technical artifact. An association between a missense DCLRE1C variant and V-gene and J-gene trimming of TCR beta chains was found in a later genetic analysis and replicated in an independent cohort. A further reported finding was that TCR beta sequences accurately predicted the HLA-A and HLA-B alleles for most subjects in the first cohort. According to a later analysis, most CMV-associated TCR beta chains appeared to be HLA-restricted, and the HLA associations seemed to be driven largely by CMV exposure. In a later analysis, the rate of TCR association differed among HLA loci, with DRB1 alleles having the most associated TCRs and HLA-C alleles having the fewest. Several of the top co-occurrence clusters appeared to be linked to parvovirus B19, influenza, CMV and Epstein-Barr virus, according to a later analysis. The only immune exposure information available for the cohort was CMV serostatus.

The cohort consisted of approximately 690 healthy bone marrow donors. At the time of sampling, every cohort member was nominally healthy, though immune exposures that went unrecorded were likely present. The donor was CMV seropositive and was included in the group of 250 to 300 seropositive cohort members. A peripheral blood sample was collected from each donor, and TCR beta sequencing was performed on peripheral blood mononuclear cells. Genomic DNA was extracted from the blood cell samples with the Qiagen DNeasy Blood Extraction Kit. Trimming removed 4 bases from V and 5 bases from J; the gene matches leave 17 bases unexplained. The CDR3, from cysteine to phenylalanine, totals 19 residues. Here the CDR3 DNA is all that survives: 57 bases in frame from base 1. CDR1 and CDR2, per the germline V gene, are SGHTA and FQGTGA. The library was obtained by the immunoSEQ multiplex PCR assay. For the multiplex PCR, a mixture combining 60 forward primers for TCR Vbeta segments and 13 reverse primers for TCR Jbeta segments was used. Amplification of the CDR3 region of rearranged TCR beta genes was performed with a multiplex PCR assay on genomic DNA. On the Illumina HiSeq System, the amplified TCR beta libraries were sequenced as 87-base-pair reads. The original methods were these. A later analysis tallied some 79 million unique TCR beta chains across the 700 or so repertoires, and roughly 11 million of those chains were shared by two or more donors. Raw reads were error-corrected and collapsed into unique sequences by a nearest-neighbor algorithm in which closely related sequences were merged to remove PCR and sequencing errors. V, D and J gene segments were assigned by aligning CDR3 sequences to IMGT reference sequences. For a sequence to be retained, at least a six-nucleotide match to both a V gene segment and a J gene segment was required. Rearrangements were called productive when the CDR3 lacked stop codons and stayed in frame with V and J; all others were non-productive. CDR3 was defined by IMGT convention, running from the second conserved V-encoded cysteine to the conserved J-encoded phenylalanine. The earlier analysis of about 560 of the donors excluded any sequence lacking an unambiguous match to a single V gene segment. An earlier analysis of fewer than 750 of the donors called V segments functional above 56.7% productive rearrangements and segregating when the between-donor standard deviation exceeded 5%. A statistical classification framework was developed to diagnose cytomegalovirus status using the catalog of TCR beta chain sequences. In a later analysis, V and J genes were assigned by comparing TCR nucleotide sequences against IMGT/GENE-DB human TR gene sequences. Using the TCRdist pipeline, a later analysis assigned CDR3 sequences along with most-parsimonious VDJ recombination scenarios. A later analysis defined each TCR beta chain by its CDR3 amino acid sequence plus V-gene family, and excluded reads lacking a unique V-gene family. A later analysis removed roughly 590 highly shared, low-generation-probability nucleotide sequences to deal with suspected cross-contamination and a sequencing artifact. A later analysis calculated a clonal expansion index for each public chain from normalized within-repertoire ranks of inferred template counts. In a later analysis, generation probabilities were computed using a VDJ recombination model fitted to out-of-frame rearrangements, and the results were checked against IGoR. In a later analysis, hypergeometric tests were used to score TCR-TCR, TCR-HLA and TCR-CMV co-occurrence, with a repertoire-size bias correction applied to TCR pairs. A later analysis estimated false discovery rates by permuting HLA or CMV assignments 20 times. In a later analysis, co-occurring TCRs were grouped using DBSCAN, with TCRdist sequence similarity added in when clustering inside HLA-allele-positive subsets. For co-occurrence clustering, repertoires with fewer than 30,000 or more than 120,000 public chains were excluded, along with five or six repertoires with anomalous nucleotide sharing. TCRdb's version of the immuneACCESS table is confined to in-frame rearrangements and falls short of the full clone set. An unresolved V gene accounts for under half of the shortfall where checked; the remainder is of unknown origin. V and J calls and clone size follow that table, whereas D and trimming were derived from the DNA. Within this sample are 130,000 or so clones, with more than 60% of them counted one time only. Of the sample, 2% to 2.5% is held by the ten largest clones.

The origin of this receptor is a woman in her forties in good health and CMV-seropositive. The sequenced material came from PBMCs. The chain was built from TRBV7-3 and TRBJ2-2, with 9 bases in between that match TRBD2. The base sequence is TGTGCCAGCAGCTCACTCCGGCTAGCGGGAATGGAAGGAACCGGGGAGCTGTTTTTT. It translates to CASSSLRLAGMEGTGELFF.